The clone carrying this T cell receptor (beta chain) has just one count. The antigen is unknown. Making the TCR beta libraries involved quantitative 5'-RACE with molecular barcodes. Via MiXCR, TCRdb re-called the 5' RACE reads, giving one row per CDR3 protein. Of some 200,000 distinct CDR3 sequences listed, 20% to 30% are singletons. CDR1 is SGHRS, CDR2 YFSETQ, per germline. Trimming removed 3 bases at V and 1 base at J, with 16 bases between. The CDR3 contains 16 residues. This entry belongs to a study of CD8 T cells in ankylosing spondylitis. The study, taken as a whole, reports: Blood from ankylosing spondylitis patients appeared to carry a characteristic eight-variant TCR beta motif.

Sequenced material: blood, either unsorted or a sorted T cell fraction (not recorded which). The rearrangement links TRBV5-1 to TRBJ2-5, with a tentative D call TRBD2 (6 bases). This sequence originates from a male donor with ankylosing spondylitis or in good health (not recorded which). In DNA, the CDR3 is TGCGCCAGCAGCTCCCTTAGCGGCGGTTCCCAAGAGACCCAGTACTTC. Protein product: CASSSLSGGSQETQYF.